This TCR beta chain was retrieved from a study of T cell changes during pregnancy in multiple sclerosis. Data came from immunoSEQ multiplex PCR; TCRdb stores just in-frame clones and leaves some out. The data contain 30,000 to 45,000 clones, 92% of them seen just once; the ten biggest clones take up 20% to 30%. Germline assignment: CDR1 MNHNS and CDR2 SASEGT. Trimming took off 8 bases at V and 1 base at J, with 15 bases between the two ends. The CDR3 extends over 15 amino acids. The chain joins TRBV6-1 to TRBJ2-1, with D maybe TRBD1 (5 bases). This sample comprised CD8+ T cells from peripheral blood mononuclear cells, obtained before pregnancy. The TCR was taken from a female donor with multiple sclerosis, enrolled in a pregnancy study. CDR3: CASQGTLMSYNEQFF. The CDR3 nucleotides read TGTGCCAGCCAGGGAACTCTCATGTCCTACAATGAGCAGTTCTTC.